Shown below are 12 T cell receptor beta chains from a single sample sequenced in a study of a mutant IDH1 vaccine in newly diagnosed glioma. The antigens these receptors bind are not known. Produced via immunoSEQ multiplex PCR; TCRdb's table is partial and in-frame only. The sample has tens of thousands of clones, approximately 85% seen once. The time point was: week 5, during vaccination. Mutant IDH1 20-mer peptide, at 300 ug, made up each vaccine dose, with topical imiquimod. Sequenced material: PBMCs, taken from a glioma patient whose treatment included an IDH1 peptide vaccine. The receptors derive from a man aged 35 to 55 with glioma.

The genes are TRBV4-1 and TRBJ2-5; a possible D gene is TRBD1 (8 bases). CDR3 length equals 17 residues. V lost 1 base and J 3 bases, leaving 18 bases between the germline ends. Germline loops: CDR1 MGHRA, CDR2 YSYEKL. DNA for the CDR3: TGCGCCAGCAGCCAAGCTCACAGGGGGGGGAGGGAAGAGACCCAGTACTTC. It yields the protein CASSQAHRGGREETQYF.

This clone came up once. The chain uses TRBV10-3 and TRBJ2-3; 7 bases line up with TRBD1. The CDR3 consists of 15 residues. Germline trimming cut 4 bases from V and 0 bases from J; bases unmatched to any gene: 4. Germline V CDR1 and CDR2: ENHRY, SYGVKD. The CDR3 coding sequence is TGTGCCATCAGTGGAGACAGGGCTAGCACAGATACGCAGTATTTT. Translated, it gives CAISGDRASTDTQYF.

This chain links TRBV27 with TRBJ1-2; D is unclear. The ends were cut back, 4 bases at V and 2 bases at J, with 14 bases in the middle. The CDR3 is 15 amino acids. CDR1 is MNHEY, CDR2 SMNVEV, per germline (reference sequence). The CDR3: CASSSGRYRNYGYTF. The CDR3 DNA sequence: TGTGCCAGCAGTTCGGGAAGGTACAGAAACTATGGCTACACCTTC.

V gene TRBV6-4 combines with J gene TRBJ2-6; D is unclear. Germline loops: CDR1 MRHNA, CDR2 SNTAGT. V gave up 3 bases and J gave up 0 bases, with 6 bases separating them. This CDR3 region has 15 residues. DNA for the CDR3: TGTGCCAGCAGTGAAACTGGCTCTGGGGCCAACGTCCTGACTTTC. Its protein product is CASSETGSGANVLTF.

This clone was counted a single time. The chain's CDR3 is CASSFATGNVGEQFF. DNA of the CDR3: TGCGCCAGCAGCTTTGCGACAGGGAATGTCGGTGAGCAGTTCTTC. The chain links TRBV5-1 to TRBJ2-1; 7 positions match TRBD1. The V gene end was trimmed by 2 bases and the J gene end by 9 bases; junction bases not matched to a gene: 11. Germline values: CDR1 SGHRS, CDR2 YFSETQ. The CDR3 totals 15 residues. Together with reference TRBV5-1 and TRBJ2-1, the CDR3 gives the full variable domain: KAGVTQTPRYLIKTRGQQVTLSCSPISGHRSVSWYQQTPGQGLQFLFEYFSETQRNKGNFPGRFSGRQFSNSRSEMNVSTLELGDSALYLCASSFATGNVGEQFFGPGTRLTVL.

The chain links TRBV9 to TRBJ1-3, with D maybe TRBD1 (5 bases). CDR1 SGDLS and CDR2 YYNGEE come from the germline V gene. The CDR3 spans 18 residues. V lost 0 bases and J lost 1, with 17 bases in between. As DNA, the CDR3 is TGTGCCAGCAGCGTAGCCACAGGAGGTGCCTGGTCTGGAAACACCATATATTTT. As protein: CASSVATGGAWSGNTIYF.

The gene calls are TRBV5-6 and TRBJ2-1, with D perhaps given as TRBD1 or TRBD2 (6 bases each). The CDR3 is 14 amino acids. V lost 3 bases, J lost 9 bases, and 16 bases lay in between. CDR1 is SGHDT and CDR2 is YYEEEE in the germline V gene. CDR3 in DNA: TGTGCCAGCAGCTCCTACACAGGGAGGTCTGAGCAGTTCTTC. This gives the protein CASSSYTGRSEQFF. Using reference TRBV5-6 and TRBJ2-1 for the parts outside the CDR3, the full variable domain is DAGVTQSPTHLIKTRGQQVTLRCSPKSGHDTVSWYQQALGQGPQFIFQYYEEEERQRGNFPDRFSGHQFPNYSSELNVNALLLGDSALYLCASSSYTGRSEQFFGPGTRLTVL.

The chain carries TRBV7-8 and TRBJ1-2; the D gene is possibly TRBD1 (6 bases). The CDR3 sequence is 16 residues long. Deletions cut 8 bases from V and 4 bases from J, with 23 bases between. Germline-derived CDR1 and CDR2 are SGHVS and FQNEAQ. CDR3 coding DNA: TGTGCCAGCGCTCCTGCGGACCCCAGGGGCGCCTATGGCTACACCTTC. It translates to CASAPADPRGAYGYTF.

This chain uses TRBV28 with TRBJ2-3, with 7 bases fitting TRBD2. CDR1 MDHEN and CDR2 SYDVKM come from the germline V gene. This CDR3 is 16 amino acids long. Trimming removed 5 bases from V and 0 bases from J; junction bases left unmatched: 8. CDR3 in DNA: TGTGCCAGCAGTCGCCCTATAGCGGGTAGCACAGATACGCAGTATTTT. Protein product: CASSRPIAGSTDTQYF.

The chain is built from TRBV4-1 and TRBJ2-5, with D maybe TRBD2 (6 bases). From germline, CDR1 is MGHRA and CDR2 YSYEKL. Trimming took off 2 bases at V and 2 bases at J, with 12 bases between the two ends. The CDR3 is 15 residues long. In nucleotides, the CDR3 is TGCGCCAGCAGCCAAAGACCTAGCGTGCAAGAGACCCAGTACTTC. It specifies CASSQRPSVQETQYF.

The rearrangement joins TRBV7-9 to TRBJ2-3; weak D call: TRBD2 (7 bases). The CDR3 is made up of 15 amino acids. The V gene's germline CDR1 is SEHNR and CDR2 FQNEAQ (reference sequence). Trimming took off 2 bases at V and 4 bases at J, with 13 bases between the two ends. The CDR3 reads CASSLKKGGADTQYF. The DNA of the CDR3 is TGTGCCAGCAGCTTAAAAAAAGGGGGGGCAGATACGCAGTATTTT.

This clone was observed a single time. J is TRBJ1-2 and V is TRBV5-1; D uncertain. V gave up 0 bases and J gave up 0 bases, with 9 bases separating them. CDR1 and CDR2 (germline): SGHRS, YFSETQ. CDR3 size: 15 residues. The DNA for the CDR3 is TGCGCCAGCAGCTTGGAACAGCATGCTAACTATGGCTACACCTTC. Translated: CASSLEQHANYGYTF.